The 9 T cell receptor beta chains given below trace back to one sample, sequenced in a study of T cell clusters in autoimmune cytopenias. One tube held mixed TRB-A and TRB-B primer pools for touch-down PCR. After re-calling the multiplex PCR reads, TCRdb lists one entry per CDR3 protein, DNA absent. Recorded for this sample: around 2,000 distinct CDR3 sequences. TRB amplification used approximately 250 ng of peripheral blood genomic DNA. This same sample was also taken into another study, of T cell repertoires in aging, cancer and after chemotherapy.

The sequenced material came from peripheral blood. Source of these receptors: a human donor in good health.

Considering frequency, this clonotype is medium-sized (0.01 to 0.1%). The genes are TRBV5-8 and TRBJ1-1; TCRdb indicates TRBD1, and absent DNA this call remains unverified. Germline CDR1 reads SGHTS; CDR2 reads YDEGEE. The CDR3 runs 13 residues. CDR3 sequence reads: CASSSGQNTEAFF.

Frequency places this clonotype as medium-sized. This sequence joins TRBV18 and TRBJ2-1. The CDR3 has 15 amino acids. Looked up from germline, CDR1 is KGHSH and CDR2 is LQKENI. CDR3 loop: CASSPLGYSYNEQFF.

The J gene is TRBJ2-1, the V gene TRBV5-8; TCRdb designates TRBD1, a call that cannot be tested without DNA. The germline gives CDR1 SGHTS, CDR2 YDEGEE. The CDR3 consists of 15 residues. This chain's CDR3 is CASSTWTGNYNEQFF. Using reference TRBV5-8 and TRBJ2-1 for the parts outside the CDR3, the full variable domain is EAGVTQSPTHLIKTRGQQATLRCSPISGHTSVYWYQQALGLGLQFLLWYDEGEERNRGNFPPRFSGRQFPNYSSELNVNALELEDSALYLCASSTWTGNYNEQFFGPGTRLTVL.

Frequency places this clonotype as medium-sized. The chain carries TRBV12-3 or TRBV12-4 and TRBJ1-5; there is no DNA to check the TCRdb D call of TRBD1. This CDR3 contains 12 residues. CDR3 protein: CASSFWDQPQHF.

According to its frequency, this clonotype is medium-sized. J is TRBJ1-4 and V is TRBV7-9; TCRdb outputs TRBD1, but without DNA this stays unchecked. This CDR3 has 15 residues. The germline CDR1 and CDR2 sequences are SEHNR and FQNEAQ (reference sequence). The CDR3 reads CASSTGQSTNEKLFF.

This clonotype is classed as medium-sized by frequency. The CDR3 is CASSRGMNTEAFF. The rearrangement uses TRBV19 and TRBJ1-1; there is no DNA to check the TCRdb D call of TRBD1. CDR3 length equals 13 residues. Germline CDR1 and CDR2: LNHDA and SQIVND (reference sequence).

This clonotype shows up as medium-sized by frequency. The chain couples TRBV27 to TRBJ2-3; absent DNA, TCRdb's TRBD1 call cannot be checked. CDR1 is MNHEY, CDR2 SMNVEV, per germline (reference sequence). This CDR3 spans 14 amino acids. This chain's CDR3 is CASSIQGNTDTQYF.

This clonotype ranks as medium-sized in terms of frequency. The chain carries TRBV7-9 and TRBJ2-3; TCRdb proposes TRBD1, but this gene call is untestable without DNA. The V gene's germline CDR1 is SEHNR and CDR2 FQNEAQ (reference sequence). The CDR3 sequence is 14 residues long. CDR3 sequence reads: CASSSPVQTDTQYF.

The chain uses TRBV2 and TRBJ2-2; TCRdb indicates TRBD2, and absent DNA this call remains unverified. The CDR3 is 15 residues long. The germline gives CDR1 SNHLY, CDR2 FYNNEI. This CDR3 reads CASRELAGNTGELFF.